Detailed here is one TCR beta chain. This sample was included in a study of sequential checkpoint blockade in melanoma. Study information: Randomization was 1:1 between first-line nivolumab→ipilimumab and ipilimumab→nivolumab.

Germline assignment: CDR1 LNHDA and CDR2 SQIVND (reference sequence). The trim removed 4 bases at V and 6 bases at J, leaving 6 bases unmatched. The CDR3 loop spans 14 amino acids. The treatment: randomized to nivolumab then ipilimumab (arm A) or the reverse (arm B). Live CD3+CD8+ CD19− CD56− cells were sorted from PBMCs. Assay: immunoSEQ multiplex PCR; the TCRdb copy retains only in-frame clones and omits some. Of approximately 18,000 clones in the sample, 80% were seen once. The material was CD8+ T cells sorted from blood (inferred from file names), obtained from a patient given nivolumab and ipilimumab in sequence. The TCR sequence derives from a human donor with melanoma. The V and J genes are TRBV19 and TRBJ1-5; TRBD1 agrees at 7 bases. CDR3 region: CASSTSGGGQPQHF. CDR3 nucleotides: TGTGCCAGTAGTACCTCAGGGGGAGGTCAGCCCCAGCATTTT. The whole variable domain, filled in from reference TRBV19 and TRBJ1-5, reads DGGITQSPKYLFRKEGQNVTLSCEQNLNHDAMYWYRQDPGQGLRLIYYSQIVNDFQKGDIAEGYSVSREKKESFPLTVTSAQKNPTAFYLCASSTSGGGQPQHFGDGTRLSIL.